This TCR beta chain appears in the sequencing data of a study of T cells in Graves' hyperthyroidism and ophthalmopathy. The CDR3 regions of TCR beta were amplified from RNA transcripts. An initial round of RT-PCR targeting the TCR CDR3 relied on the HTBI primer set. TCRdb itself ran the multiplex PCR reads through MiXCR, one entry per CDR3 protein. The data contain about 560,000 distinct CDR3 sequences, around 15% of them seen just once; the ten biggest clones take up about 18%. General study points: Blood also carried most thyroid clonotypes expanded above 0.001. Ophthalmopathy, which appeared later, was predicted by the model a median roughly 6.5 months before onset.

This clonotype was counted many times. Its antigen is undetermined. V lost 6 bases and J 0 bases, leaving 14 bases between the germline ends. The CDR3 length is 16 residues. This chain links TRBV12-3 or TRBV12-4 with TRBJ2-2; weak D call: TRBD1 (6 bases). The clonotype originates from a young woman with Graves' hyperthyroidism. Sequencing was done on a sample of blood. CDR3 in amino acids: CASRTTGTANTGELFF. The CDR3 DNA sequence: TGTGCCAGCAGGACGACAGGCACCGCGAACACCGGGGAGCTGTTTTTT.